This entry is about one T cell receptor (beta chain). Enrollment of patients from Seattle took place during active infection, with longitudinal follow-up. These data originate in a study of blood T cell repertoires in COVID-19. Study-wide context: PBMCs, B-cell-depleted T cells, or T cells provided the cDNA or gDNA that made up the material.

As handled by the study authors: Estimation of nucleated cell counts was performed using reference gene primer amplification. The method was immunoSEQ multiplex PCR; TCRdb's version includes in-frame clones alone and lacks a portion of them. Clone size and the V and J calls come from that table; the DNA yielded D and trimming. This sample carries 200,000 to 250,000 clones, 90% to 95% of them seen once, and the ten largest clones take 0.75% to 1%. V gave up 1 base and J gave up 10 bases, with 17 bases separating them. CDR1 and CDR2 from the germline V gene are SGHTA and FQGNSA. The CDR3 has 15 amino acids.

What was sequenced was peripheral blood. The sequence was collected from a man between 60 and 75 years old with COVID-19, enrolled during active disease. This chain links TRBV7-2 with TRBJ1-5; D call uncertain. CDR3 in DNA: TGTGCCAGCAGCTTAGAAGCGGACGGAATCGGTCCCCAGCATTTT. Translated, it gives CASSLEADGIGPQHF.